The TCR beta chain under discussion was sequenced for a study of T cell repertoires in cytomegalovirus infection. Study-level information: Public TCR beta signature analysis indicated the presence of both CMV infection and matching HLA type. Study results and limitations: Carriage of CMV together with the relevant HLA was identifiable through cumulative public TCR beta family frequency. Clonotype analysis showed dominance of the ex vivo response by HLA-C-restricted CMV-specific TCR beta clonotypes.

Turning to this clonotype: Its antigen is unidentified.

Germline V lookup: CDR1 SEHNR, CDR2 FQNEAQ (reference sequence). The CDR3 spans 15 residues. V gave up 5 bases and J gave up 6 bases; unmatched junction bases: 9. One entry per CDR3 protein, called by TCRdb with MiXCR from the reads. This sample has fewer than 550,000 distinct CDR3 sequences, with 26% found just once. The chain carries TRBV7-9 and TRBJ1-4, with 7 bases identical to TRBD1. Sequencing was done on a sample of PBMCs. This clonotype was obtained from a human donor in good health (CMV status not recorded). Some clones in this sample may be carry-over from other donors' samples. DNA for the CDR3: TGTGCCAGCAGCACCCGACAGGGACCAGATGAAAAACTGTTTTTT. It encodes CASSTRQGPDEKLFF.